The next 19 T cell receptor beta chains were all read from a single sample in a study of cytotoxic CD8 clonotypes in ibrutinib-treated CLL. Clones were read by immunoSEQ multiplex PCR, and TCRdb kept only the in-frame ones, dropping some. The top ten clones hold 45% to 65% of a sample with about 27,000 clones, more than 60% of them seen once. Source: PBMCs, taken after 24 months of ibrutinib treatment. These receptors were obtained from a human donor with chronic lymphocytic leukemia.

The chain couples TRBV5-6 to TRBJ2-5; 9 nucleotides align to TRBD2. Per germline, CDR1 SGHDT and CDR2 YYEEEE. This CDR3 comprises 15 residues. V dropped 10 bases and J dropped 4; count of bases not matched to a gene: 14. The CDR3 nucleotides are TGTGCCCGCCGCTGGGTCGCGGGGGGGGGAGAGACCCAGTACTTC. This codes for CARRWVAGGGETQYF.

The chain employs TRBV19 and TRBJ2-3; D is uncertain. V shed 7 bases and J shed 2 bases, with 10 bases lying between them. The germline V gene encodes CDR1 LNHDA and CDR2 SQIVND (reference sequence). This CDR3 has 13 residues. CDR3 in DNA: TGTGCCAGTAATATGGGTTTCACAGATACGCAGTATTTT. Its translation: CASNMGFTDTQYF.

The CDR3 coding sequence is TGTGCCAGCAGCGTAGGTTGGGGGTACAACACTGAAGCTTTCTTT. Amino acid sequence: CASSVGWGYNTEAFF. This chain connects TRBV9 to TRBJ1-1; D possibly corresponds to TRBD1 (5 bases). The CDR3 has 15 residues. Trimming shortened V by 0 bases and J by 2 bases, and 11 bases separated the two germline ends. The V gene's germline CDR1 is SGDLS and CDR2 YYNGEE.

The chain uses TRBV23-1 and TRBJ2-2, with D unclear. TRBV23-1 is classed as an ORF, of uncertain function. The CDR3 is 14 amino acids. V lost 4 bases and J lost 1, with 7 bases in between. CDR3 sequence reads: CASSLRWNTGELFF. In nucleotides, the CDR3 is TGCGCCAGCAGTCTTCGATGGAACACCGGGGAGCTGTTTTTT.

The rearrangement uses TRBV5-1 and TRBJ2-2, with TRBD1 identical over 9 bases. This CDR3 is 15 amino acids long. Per germline, CDR1 SGHRS and CDR2 YFSETQ. After removal of 3 bases from V and 1 base from J, the junction contained 1 base not matched to a gene. As DNA, the CDR3 is TGCGCCAGCAGCTCGACAGGGGGGAACACCGGGGAGCTGTTTTTT. It translates to CASSSTGGNTGELFF.

The rearrangement links TRBV19 to TRBJ2-7; 7 nucleotides align to TRBD2. Germline assignment: CDR1 LNHDA and CDR2 SQIVND (reference sequence). The CDR3 loop spans 15 amino acids. V dropped 1 base and J dropped 4; count of bases not matched to a gene: 7. CDR3 in DNA: TGTGCCAGTAGTATAGTGTTTGGACTAGGGTACGAGCAGTACTTC. Encoded protein: CASSIVFGLGYEQYF.

The chain combines TRBV7-2 with TRBJ1-3, with D uncertain. The CDR3 is 15 residues long. The germline V gene encodes CDR1 SGHTA and CDR2 FQGNSA. Trimming took off 4 bases at V and 2 bases at J, with 12 bases between the two ends. The CDR3 reads CASSSSQRAGNTIYF. The CDR3 DNA is TGTGCCAGCAGCTCCTCCCAGCGGGCTGGAAACACCATATATTTT.

The V call is TRBV6-6, the J call TRBJ1-2; a possible D gene is TRBD1 (5 bases). This CDR3 comprises 15 residues. Trimming removed 0 bases from V and 7 bases from J, with 15 bases in between. Germline V lookup: CDR1 MNHNY, CDR2 SVGAGI (reference sequence). The chain's CDR3 is CASSYSTADGGGYTF. CDR3 sequence (DNA): TGTGCCAGCAGTTACTCAACGGCGGATGGGGGTGGCTACACCTTC.

This clone was seen a few times. For the CDR3, the DNA is TGTGCCTGGGAGACAGGGGCCGCCGGGGAGCTGTTTTTT. Encoded protein: CAWETGAAGELFF. The chain recombines TRBV30 with TRBJ2-2; 8 nucleotides agree with TRBD1. Trimming at V came to 5 bases and at J to 6 bases, leaving 5 bases not matched to a gene. Germline CDR1 reads GTSNPN; CDR2 reads SVGIG (reference sequence). The CDR3 consists of 13 residues.

The rearrangement uses TRBV28 and TRBJ2-3, with 7 positions matching TRBD2. J lost 0 bases, V lost 6 bases, and 9 bases had no gene match. The CDR3 extends over 16 amino acids. Germline CDR1 reads MDHEN; CDR2 reads SYDVKM. CDR3 coding DNA: TGTGCCAGCAGCACTCCCCGACTAGCTAGCACAGATACGCAGTATTTT. This sequence encodes CASSTPRLASTDTQYF.

The CDR3 DNA is TGTGCCAGCAGTAACGACAGGGGTAGGTCACCCCTCCACTTT. It codes for CASSNDRGRSPLHF. V usage is TRBV6-5 and J usage is TRBJ1-6, with 8 bases lining up with TRBD1. The CDR3 runs to 14 residues. CDR1 and CDR2 (germline): MNHEY, SVGAGI. V was clipped by 5 bases and J by 10 bases; unmatched bases: 7.

This chain joins TRBV12-2 and TRBJ1-1; the table's D gene call, TRBD1, was not cross checked with the DNA. TRBV12-2 is given as a pseudogene. This CDR3 has 12 amino acids. CDR3 coding DNA: TGTGCAAGTCGCTTAGTCACCGGACAGGCTTTCTTT. It encodes CASRLVTGQAFF.

The rearrangement joins TRBV5-1 to TRBJ2-2; possibly TRBD1 or TRBD2 for D (5 bases each). This CDR3 spans 16 amino acids. CDR1 and CDR2 (germline): SGHRS, YFSETQ. Trimming left V 3 bases short and J 0 bases short, with 12 bases between. The CDR3 spells CASSWGSGANTGELFF. The CDR3 coding sequence is TGCGCCAGCAGCTGGGGGAGTGGCGCGAACACCGGGGAGCTGTTTTTT.

The chain recombines TRBV5-3 with TRBJ2-6; D is unresolved. TRBV5-3 is classed as an ORF, of uncertain function. V lost 2 bases and J lost 2, with 2 bases in between. The CDR3 totals 13 residues. CDR3 in amino acids: CARSFPGANVLTF. The CDR3 coding sequence is TGTGCCAGAAGCTTCCCTGGGGCCAACGTCCTGACTTTC.

As concerns this clone: One junction end does not reproduce the germline sequence, and a read error may be involved. This CDR3 is CASSVATTGSGANVLIF. CDR3 sequence (DNA): TGTGCCAGCAGCGTAGCTACTACGGGCTCTGGGGCCAACGTCCTGATTTTC. V and J are TRBV9 and TRBJ2-6; a possible D gene is TRBD1 (5 bases). The CDR3 has 17 amino acids. Germline CDR1 SGDLS, CDR2 YYNGEE.

In its sample, this clone was seen a few times. In DNA, the CDR3 is TGCGCCAGCAGCCACCTCACAGGGGGAGACACCGGGGAGCTGTTTTTT. It encodes CASSHLTGGDTGELFF. The J gene is TRBJ2-2, the V gene TRBV4-3; 8 nucleotides agree with TRBD1. The CDR3 length is 16 residues. Per the germline V gene, CDR1 is LGHNA and CDR2 is YSLEER. Trimming cost V 3 bases and J 3 bases; bases outside gene matches: 6.

V and J are TRBV5-1 and TRBJ1-2; the D gene is possibly TRBD1 (5 bases). V lost 4 bases to trimming and J lost 4 bases, with 14 bases between them. The CDR3 extends over 14 amino acids. Germline CDR1 is SGHRS and CDR2 is YFSETQ. The CDR3 DNA follows: TGCGCCAGCAGCCCAACGGGGACGGCCTATGGCTACACCTTC. Its translation: CASSPTGTAYGYTF. Using reference TRBV5-1 and TRBJ1-2 for the parts outside the CDR3, the full variable domain is KAGVTQTPRYLIKTRGQQVTLSCSPISGHRSVSWYQQTPGQGLQFLFEYFSETQRNKGNFPGRFSGRQFSNSRSEMNVSTLELGDSALYLCASSPTGTAYGYTFGSGTRLTVV.

The chain carries TRBV7-3 and TRBJ2-5, with D possibly TRBD2 on 6 matching bases. Trimming shortened V by 1 base and J by 2 bases, and 11 bases separated the two germline ends. Germline CDR1 reads SGHTA; CDR2 reads FQGTGA. This CDR3 is 15 amino acids long. DNA of the CDR3: TGTGCCAGCAGCTTAATTCGCGGGATTCAAGAGACCCAGTACTTC. Translated: CASSLIRGIQETQYF.

The chain combines TRBV30 with TRBJ2-1, with 12 bases fitting TRBD2. J lost 5 bases, V lost 0 bases, and 5 bases had no gene match. The CDR3 is made up of 16 amino acids. CDR1 and CDR2 from the germline V gene are GTSNPN and SVGIG (reference sequence). DNA for the CDR3: TGTGCCTGGAGTGTCCCAAGGACTAGCGGGGACAATGAGCAGTTCTTC. It is translated as CAWSVPRTSGDNEQFF.